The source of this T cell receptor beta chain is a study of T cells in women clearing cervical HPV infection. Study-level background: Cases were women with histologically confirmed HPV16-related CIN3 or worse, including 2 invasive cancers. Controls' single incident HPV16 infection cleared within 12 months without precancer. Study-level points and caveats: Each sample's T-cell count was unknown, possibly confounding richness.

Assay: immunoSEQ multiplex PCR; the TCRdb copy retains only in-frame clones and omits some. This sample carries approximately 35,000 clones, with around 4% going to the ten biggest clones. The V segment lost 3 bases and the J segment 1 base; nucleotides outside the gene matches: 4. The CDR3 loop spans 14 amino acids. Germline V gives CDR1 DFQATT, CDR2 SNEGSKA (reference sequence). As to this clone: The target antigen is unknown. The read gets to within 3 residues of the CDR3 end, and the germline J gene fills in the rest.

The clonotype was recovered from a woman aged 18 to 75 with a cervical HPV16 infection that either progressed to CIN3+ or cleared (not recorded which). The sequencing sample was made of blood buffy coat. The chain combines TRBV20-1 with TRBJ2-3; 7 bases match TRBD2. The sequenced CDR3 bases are TGCAGTGCTAGGCCTCTAGCGGGCACAGATACG. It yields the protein CSARPLAGTDT. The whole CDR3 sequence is CSARPLAGTDTQYF.